These 25 T cell receptor beta chains share one sample of origin, sequenced in a study of Ad26.COV2.S vaccination and SARS-CoV-2 variants. The method was immunoSEQ multiplex PCR; TCRdb's version includes in-frame clones alone and lacks a portion of them. The table has about 450,000 clones, approximately 89% seen once. Treatment specified: around 19 received Ad26.COV2.S at low or high dose, single or two shots; 5 received placebo; per-sample allocation not given. It was on day 63 after the first vaccine or placebo injection that samples were taken. Material: peripheral blood, obtained in a trial of Ad26.COV2.S vaccine versus placebo. These receptors were obtained from a person between 18 and 59 years old who received the Ad26.COV2.S COVID-19 vaccine or a placebo.

In DNA form, the CDR3 reads TGTGCCAGCAGCCGAAAGCAAGTCGAAGATACGCAGTATTTT. It encodes CASSRKQVEDTQYF. V usage is TRBV5-5 and J usage is TRBJ2-3; no clear D gene. CDR3 size: 14 residues. The ends were cut back, 4 bases at V and 5 bases at J, with 14 bases in the middle. CDR1 SGHKS and CDR2 YYEKEE come from the germline V gene (reference sequence). Combining the CDR3 with reference TRBV5-5 and TRBJ2-3 gives the whole variable domain DAGVTQSPTHLIKTRGQQVTLRCSPISGHKSVSWYQQVLGQGPQFIFQYYEKEERGRGNFPDRFSARQFPNYSSELNVNALLLGDSALYLCASSRKQVEDTQYFGPGTRLTVL.

CDR3 DNA sequence: TGTGCCAGCAGCAAAAAAATGGGGAATAAGAGCCCTAATTCACCCCTCCACTTT. It encodes CASSKKMGNKSPNSPLHF. The chain employs TRBV21-1 and TRBJ1-6. TRBV21-1 is described as a pseudogene. The CDR3 has 18 amino acids.

This sequence joins TRBV7-6 and TRBJ2-3; 7 bases align to TRBD1. Germline CDR1 reads SGHVS; CDR2 reads FNYEAQ. Unmatched junction bases numbered 5, after V lost 3 bases and J lost 2 bases. This CDR3 spans 15 amino acids. The CDR3 spells CASSLHGTVTDTQYF. The CDR3 coding sequence is TGTGCCAGCAGCTTGCACGGGACAGTCACAGATACGCAGTATTTT.

The chain has TRBV6-5 and TRBJ1-2, with D possibly matching TRBD1 (5 bases). The CDR3 extends over 12 amino acids. CDR1 is MNHEY and CDR2 is SVGAGI in the germline V gene. Trimming stripped 2 bases from V and 7 bases from J, with 8 bases between. The CDR3 reads CASSYGGSGYTF. DNA of the CDR3: TGTGCCAGCAGTTACGGGGGAAGTGGCTACACCTTC.

CDR3 bases: TGTGCCAGCAGCCCCCTTCCCGGGGGGGAGGACACCGGGGAGCTGTTTTTT. This sequence encodes CASSPLPGGEDTGELFF. The genes are TRBV9 and TRBJ2-2; 8 bases align to TRBD2. After removal of 4 bases from V and 3 bases from J, the junction contained 11 bases not matched to a gene. CDR1 is SGDLS and CDR2 is YYNGEE in the germline V gene. There are 17 residues in the CDR3. Supplemented by reference TRBV9 and TRBJ2-2, the full variable domain reads DSGVTQTPKHLITATGQRVTLRCSPRSGDLSVYWYQQSLDQGLQFLIQYYNGEERAKGNILERFSAQQFPDLHSELNLSSLELGDSALYFCASSPLPGGEDTGELFFGEGSRLTVL.

In its sample, this clone was seen a few times. The rearrangement links TRBV7-9 to TRBJ1-4; D is possibly TRBD1 (5 bases). Trimming left V 4 bases short and J 7 bases short, with 10 bases between. This CDR3 is built from 13 residues. Germline values: CDR1 SEHNR, CDR2 FQNEAQ (reference sequence). The CDR3 nucleotides read TGTGCCAGCAGCTCGAGCGGGGCTGAAAAACTGTTTTTT. Its protein product is CASSSSGAEKLFF.

The CDR3 bases are TGTGCCAGCAGCTCACGGACGGGCTCCTACGAGCAGTACTTC. Translating it yields CASSSRTGSYEQYF. This chain uses TRBV3-1 (or the pseudogene TRBV3-2) with TRBJ2-7; no clear D gene. The V gene lost 5 bases and the J gene lost 0 bases, with 11 bases spanning the gap. The germline V gene has CDR1 LGHDT and CDR2 YNNKEL (reference sequence). The CDR3 has 14 residues.

The V and J genes are TRBV30 and TRBJ1-2, with D perhaps matching TRBD1 (5 bases). The CDR3 extends over 12 amino acids. V lost 8 bases and J lost 4, with 14 bases in between. Germline V lookup: CDR1 GTSNPN, CDR2 SVGIG (reference sequence). The CDR3 region is CASNGAGYGYTF. CDR3 DNA sequence: TGTGCCAGCAACGGGGCAGGCTATGGCTACACCTTC.

The chain recombines TRBV7-8 with TRBJ2-5; D is possibly TRBD1 or TRBD2 (7 bases each). The CDR3 spans 15 residues. The germline CDR1 and CDR2 sequences are SGHVS and FQNEAQ. The V end was cut by 0 bases, the J end by 5 bases, with 13 bases between. The CDR3 sequence is CASSLARQGGETQYF. Written as DNA, the CDR3 is TGTGCCAGCAGCTTAGCCCGACAGGGAGGGGAGACCCAGTACTTC.

The chain recombines TRBV24-1 with TRBJ1-5; TRBD1 matches at 7 bases. Looked up from germline, CDR1 is KGHDR and CDR2 is SFDVKD. The V and J ends lost 4 bases and 0 bases, in that order; junction bases with no gene match: 5. The length of the CDR3 is 16 residues. In DNA, the CDR3 is TGTGCCACCAGTGAGTCCGCAGGGGGTAGCAATCAGCCCCAGCATTTT. This gives the protein CATSESAGGSNQPQHF.

The chain is built from TRBV7-6 and TRBJ1-4, with D maybe TRBD1 (5 bases). V lost 1 base and J lost 3, with 12 bases in between. The CDR3 totals 16 residues. Germline V lookup: CDR1 SGHVS, CDR2 FNYEAQ. CDR3 DNA sequence: TGTGCCAGCAGCTTAGAAGCAGGGTTGCCTAATGAAAAACTGTTTTTT. Translating gives CASSLEAGLPNEKLFF.

A single count supports this clone. The V gene is TRBV11-2, the J gene TRBJ2-2; D is undetermined. V gave up 5 bases and J gave up 6 bases, with 13 bases separating them. CDR1 SGHAT and CDR2 FQNNGV come from the germline V gene. There are 14 residues in the CDR3. CDR3 amino acids: CASSPPLNSGELFF. CDR3 DNA sequence: TGTGCCAGCAGCCCTCCCCTAAACTCCGGGGAGCTGTTTTTT.

CDR3 nucleotide sequence: TGCAGCGTTGGGGCAGGGTTGGAAAACACCATATATTTT. It is translated as CSVGAGLENTIYF. The V gene is TRBV29-1, the J gene TRBJ1-3; D perhaps matches TRBD1 (5 bases). The CDR3 spans 13 residues. V gave up 4 bases and J gave up 6 bases, with 13 bases separating them. CDR1 SQVTM and CDR2 ANQGSEA come from the germline V gene.

The J gene is TRBJ2-1, the V gene TRBV29-1; TRBD2 aligns across 8 bases. J was trimmed by 10 bases and V by 6 bases; bases with no gene match: 14. The CDR3 totals 14 residues. CDR1 and CDR2 (germline): SQVTM, ANQGSEA. CDR3 amino acids: CSVDPPGVAGEQFF. Written as DNA, the CDR3 is TGCAGCGTCGACCCCCCCGGGGTAGCGGGGGAGCAGTTCTTC.

This clone was observed a handful of times. V gene TRBV7-8 combines with J gene TRBJ1-6; D is unresolved. V was clipped by 2 bases and J by 5 bases, with 16 bases between them. Looked up from germline, CDR1 is SGHVS and CDR2 is FQNEAQ. The CDR3 has 17 amino acids. The CDR3 region is CASSLLPRADDNSPLHF. The CDR3 bases are TGTGCCAGCAGCTTACTTCCAAGAGCTGATGATAATTCACCCCTCCACTTT. Full variable domain (rest looked up from reference TRBV7-8 and TRBJ1-6): GAGVSQSPRYKVAKRGQDVALRCDPISGHVSLFWYQQALGQGPEFLTYFQNEAQLDKSGLPSDRFFAERPEGSVSTLKIQRTQQEDSAVYLCASSLLPRADDNSPLHFGNGTRLTVT.

This chain connects TRBV12-5 to TRBJ2-3; D remains ambiguous. This CDR3 is built from 11 residues. Between the trimmed V and J ends, which lost 3 bases and 5 bases, there was a span of 3 bases. The germline V gene encodes CDR1 LGHNT and CDR2 FRNRAP. CDR3 region: CASGFGDTQYF. The CDR3 coding sequence is TGTGCTAGTGGTTTTGGAGATACGCAGTATTTT.

This sequence joins TRBV10-3 and TRBJ2-7, with TRBD1 identical over 8 bases. Germline CDR1 and CDR2: ENHRY and SYGVKD. J gave up 2 bases and V 10 bases, and 7 bases lay outside the gene matches. The CDR3 is 13 amino acids. This chain's CDR3 is CATQDRATYEQYF. The DNA for the CDR3 is TGTGCCACACAGGACAGGGCAACCTACGAGCAGTACTTC.

The V gene is TRBV9, the J gene TRBJ1-5; possible D gene TRBD1, 5 bases. V lost 4 bases, J lost 0 bases, and 11 bases lay in between. The CDR3 spans 15 residues. Looked up from germline, CDR1 is SGDLS and CDR2 is YYNGEE. CDR3 coding DNA: TGTGCCAGCAGCCCTCGGGACGGTAGCAATCAGCCCCAGCATTTT. It yields the protein CASSPRDGSNQPQHF.

The rearrangement links TRBV6-2 or TRBV6-3 to TRBJ1-5; no reliable D call. V gave up 5 bases and J gave up 4 bases, with 15 bases separating them. Germline V gives CDR1 MNHEY, CDR2 SVGEGT. This CDR3 region has 15 residues. This CDR3 reads CASSTITRGNQPQHF. The CDR3 nucleotides read TGTGCCAGCAGTACTATAACCCGGGGTAATCAGCCCCAGCATTTT.

V usage is TRBV5-8 and J usage is TRBJ2-7, with 7 bases aligning to TRBD1. Germline loops: CDR1 SGHTS, CDR2 YDEGEE. The CDR3 length is 16 residues. With V trimmed by 4 bases and J by 4 bases, 14 bases remained unmatched. The CDR3 region has the DNA TGTGCCAGCAGCCAACCAACGACAGGGATATCTTACGAGCAGTACTTC. Translation: CASSQPTTGISYEQYF.

This chain links TRBV2 with TRBJ1-5, with D unclear. There are 13 residues in the CDR3. Trimming took 8 bases from V and 2 from J, leaving 10 bases between them. From germline, CDR1 is SNHLY and CDR2 FYNNEI. The CDR3 loop is CASDSAGNQPQHF. CDR3 bases: TGTGCCAGCGACTCGGCAGGCAATCAGCCCCAGCATTTT.

This chain uses TRBV4-3 with TRBJ1-6; unclear D gene. Germline CDR1 is LGHNA and CDR2 is YSLEER. This CDR3 comprises 16 residues. Between the trimmed V and J ends, which lost 0 bases and 9 bases, there was a span of 15 bases. The CDR3 protein is CASSQEAEPRGSPLHF. Written as DNA, the CDR3 is TGCGCCAGCAGCCAAGAGGCAGAACCGCGAGGTTCACCCCTCCACTTT.

The genes are TRBV28 and TRBJ2-7; D tentatively reads TRBD1 or TRBD2 (5 bases each). Germline loops: CDR1 MDHEN, CDR2 SYDVKM. This CDR3 is 16 amino acids long. The V end was cut by 3 bases, the J end by 0 bases, with 15 bases between. In DNA form, the CDR3 reads TGTGCCAGCAGTTTTTCCTGGGACCGTCCCTCCTACGAGCAGTACTTC. This encodes CASSFSWDRPSYEQYF.

Of note for this clone: Mismatch with germline at one junction end may stem from a read error. The chain joins TRBV5-1 to TRBJ1-2; the D gene is possibly TRBD1 (5 bases). The length of the CDR3 is 14 residues. From germline, CDR1 is SGHRS and CDR2 YFSETQ. CDR3 DNA sequence: TGCGCCAGCGGCGAGGGCAGGGTCCACTACGGCTACACCTTC. Encoded protein: CASGEGRVHYGYTF.

V gene TRBV6-2 or TRBV6-3 combines with J gene TRBJ2-2; D ambiguous. Germline lookup yields CDR1 MNHEY and CDR2 SVGEGT. CDR3 length: 12 residues. V lost 5 bases and J 5 bases, leaving 6 bases between the germline ends. The CDR3 coding sequence is TGTGCCAGCAGTGATAGAACCGGGGAGCTGTTTTTT. This sequence encodes CASSDRTGELFF.